The clone carrying this T cell receptor beta chain showed up just a few times. Its antigen is undetermined. The germline V gene encodes CDR1 SEHNR and CDR2 FQNEAQ (reference sequence). V was clipped by 2 bases and J by 9 bases, with 14 bases between them. The CDR3 length is 13 residues. The data originate from a study of T cell responses to AZD1222 COVID-19 vaccine. Regarding the study as a whole: Spike-spanning, vaccine-associated CD4 TCRs were dominant at 160-218 and 743-854.

This table comes from immunoSEQ multiplex PCR, and its TCRdb copy is limited to in-frame clones, with some not included. The sample has roughly 120,000 clones, approximately 92% seen once. The sample here was peripheral blood, taken 28 days after the second dose of the MenACWY control vaccine. The chain is built from TRBV7-9 and TRBJ2-7, with D possibly being TRBD1 or TRBD2 (6 bases each). This receptor was identified in an adult who received the MenACWY meningococcal vaccine as a control. The CDR3 DNA sequence: TGTGCCAGCAGCTTATCCCTCGAGGGGGGGCAGTACTTC. The encoded protein is CASSLSLEGGQYF. Variable domain in full (rest from reference TRBV7-9 and TRBJ2-7): DTGVSQNPRHKITKRGQNVTFRCDPISEHNRLYWYRQTLGQGPEFLTYFQNEAQLEKSRLLSDRFSAERPKGSFSTLEIQRTEQGDSAMYLCASSLSLEGGQYFGPGTRLTVT.